The TCR beta chain under discussion was sequenced for a study of blood T cell repertoires in COVID-19. The overall study: PBMCs, B-cell-depleted T cells, or T cells were the source of the cDNA or gDNA that made up the material.

Looked up from germline, CDR1 is SGHNT and CDR2 is YYREEE (reference sequence). CDR3 length: 18 amino acids. Unmatched junction bases numbered 12, after V lost 4 bases and J lost 0 bases. The repertoire was sequenced with immunoSEQ multiplex PCR; TCRdb's copy has only in-frame clones and lacks some. The sample consists of 130,000 to 150,000 clones, about nine tenths of them appearing once. The J gene is TRBJ2-1, the V gene TRBV5-4; TRBD2 matches 8 bases. This receptor was taken from a human donor in a cohort sampled during active COVID-19. Sequenced input: peripheral blood. CDR3 nucleotides: TGTGCCAGCAGCAACCAAATTAGCGGGGACCTCTCCTACAATGAGCAGTTCTTC. Its protein is CASSNQISGDLSYNEQFF.